One and the same sample provided the 11 T cell receptor beta chains below, sequenced in a study of control samples from healthy donors and cancer patients. Produced via immunoSEQ multiplex PCR; TCRdb's table is partial and in-frame only. The sample records roughly 100,000 clones, approximately 90% being singletons. Sequenced: PBMCs. The receptors stem from a man aged 60-69 years with lung cancer.

The V gene is TRBV6-5, the J gene TRBJ2-7; D might be TRBD1 or TRBD2, each matching 6 bases. Trimming removed 6 bases at V and 5 bases at J, with 20 bases between. CDR3 size: 15 residues. Germline CDR1 is MNHEY and CDR2 is SVGAGI. CDR3 in DNA: TGTGCCAGCAGCCCAGTTATGGGGGGCGCCCACGAGCAGTACTTC. Protein sequence: CASSPVMGGAHEQYF.

This clone appeared once. The chain is built from TRBV5-8 and TRBJ1-4, with a tentative D call TRBD1 (5 bases). This CDR3 region has 16 residues. V was trimmed by 4 bases and J by 9 bases, leaving 22 bases between them. Germline-derived CDR1 and CDR2 are SGHTS and YDEGEE. This CDR3 reads CASSTSTGTWTKKLFF. In DNA, the CDR3 is TGTGCCAGCAGCACGTCCACCGGGACGTGGACTAAAAAACTGTTTTTT. The full variable domain, in which reference TRBV5-8 and TRBJ1-4 provide the parts outside the CDR3, is EAGVTQSPTHLIKTRGQQATLRCSPISGHTSVYWYQQALGLGLQFLLWYDEGEERNRGNFPPRFSGRQFPNYSSELNVNALELEDSALYLCASSTSTGTWTKKLFFGSGTQLSVL.

The chain combines TRBV18 with TRBJ1-4; tentative D call: TRBD1 (5 bases). Trimming stripped 5 bases from V and 3 bases from J, with 13 bases between. The CDR3 is 15 amino acids. Germline values: CDR1 KGHSH, CDR2 LQKENI. This CDR3 is CASSSVRVSNEKLFF. CDR3 in DNA: TGTGCCAGCTCATCGGTCAGGGTCTCTAATGAAAAACTGTTTTTT.

The V gene is TRBV29-1, the J gene TRBJ1-1; unclear D gene. This CDR3 is built from 10 residues. Trimming removed 1 base at V and 8 bases at J, with 5 bases between. Germline loops: CDR1 SQVTM, CDR2 ANQGSEA. CDR3 nucleotides: TGCAGCGTTGAAGGGAGGGAAGCTTTCTTT. Encoded protein: CSVEGREAFF. Full variable domain (missing parts from reference TRBV29-1 and TRBJ1-1): SAVISQKPSRDICQRGTSLTIQCQVDSQVTMMFWYRQQPGQSLTLIATANQGSEATYESGFVIDKFPISRPNLTFSTLTVSNMSPEDSSIYLCSVEGREAFFGQGTRLTVV.

V is TRBV7-8 and J is TRBJ1-2; 7 nucleotides align to TRBD1. The CDR3 consists of 14 residues. Germline V gives CDR1 SGHVS, CDR2 FQNEAQ. V shed 3 bases, J shed 4 bases, and the junction held 5 bases outside the gene matches. The CDR3 coding sequence is TGTGCCAGCAGCTTTACCGACAGGGCCTATGGCTACACCTTC. Encoded protein: CASSFTDRAYGYTF.

The chain carries TRBV24-1 and TRBJ2-5, with D unclear. CDR1 and CDR2 from the germline V gene are KGHDR and SFDVKD. V lost 5 bases and J 1 base, leaving 7 bases between the germline ends. The CDR3 length is 13 residues. The CDR3, as DNA: TGTGCCACCAGTGTGGCAGCCCAAGAGACCCAGTACTTC. Amino acid sequence: CATSVAAQETQYF.

The chain joins TRBV27 to TRBJ1-2; 8 bases line up with TRBD1. The junction had 3 bases not matched to a gene; V was cut back by 5 bases and J by 4 bases. The CDR3 is made up of 13 amino acids. Germline V gives CDR1 MNHEY, CDR2 SMNVEV (reference sequence). The CDR3 sequence: CASSEDRVYGYTF. The CDR3 nucleotides read TGTGCCAGCAGTGAGGACAGGGTCTATGGCTACACCTTC.

This clone showed up many times. The V call is TRBV4-2, the J call TRBJ2-7; D is perhaps TRBD2 (7 bases). Trimming cost V 0 bases and J 0 bases, with 15 bases left between them. Germline V lookup: CDR1 LGHNA, CDR2 YNFKEQ. This CDR3 comprises 17 residues. The CDR3 here is CASSQEQWGGSSYEQYF. CDR3 coding DNA: TGTGCCAGCAGCCAAGAACAGTGGGGGGGCTCCTCCTACGAGCAGTACTTC.

DNA of the CDR3: TGTGCCAGCAGCCGAGGGACAGATAGCAATCAGCCCCAGCATTTT. Translated: CASSRGTDSNQPQHF. The rearrangement links TRBV5-5 to TRBJ1-5; 7 bases map to TRBD1. Per the germline V gene, CDR1 is SGHKS and CDR2 is YYEKEE (reference sequence). The CDR3 has 15 amino acids. Unmatched junction bases numbered 4, after V lost 4 bases and J lost 0 bases.

Concerning this clone: Other DNA sequences in the same sample also yield this CDR3. V and J are TRBV5-1 and TRBJ2-1; 13 bases fit TRBD2. The germline V gene encodes CDR1 SGHRS and CDR2 YFSETQ. The CDR3 length is 15 residues. Trimming removed 5 bases from V and 5 bases from J; junction bases left unmatched: 4. CDR3: CASSLTSGGNNEQFF. The CDR3 DNA follows: TGCGCCAGCAGTTTGACTAGCGGGGGGAACAATGAGCAGTTCTTC.

In the case of this clone: Other nucleotide sequences from this sample produce the same CDR3. The chain has TRBV7-2 and TRBJ2-1; a possible D gene is TRBD2 (6 bases). The CDR3 is made up of 14 amino acids. Germline lookup yields CDR1 SGHTA and CDR2 FQGNSA. V lost 0 bases, J lost 4 bases, and 7 bases lay in between. The chain's CDR3 is CASSLAGGYNEQFF. The CDR3 nucleotides are TGTGCCAGCAGCTTAGCGGGGGGTTACAATGAGCAGTTCTTC.